This TCR beta chain was captured in a study of vaccination and CD4 T cells after COVID-19. In the study overall: Convalescent individuals numbered four females and six males, two being Hispanic. Post-vaccine specimens were obtained a median roughly 70 days after dose two (range 14 to 241).

Germline CDR1 is SEHNR and CDR2 is FQNEAQ (reference sequence). V dropped 1 base and J dropped 5 bases, with 9 bases sitting between them. The CDR3 spans 15 residues. The Oncomine TCR Beta short-read assay was what sequenced the DNA obtained from cultured CD4+ T cells. Cultured CD4+ T cells yielded the extracted genomic DNA. In TCRdb, the PCR reads were re-called with MiXCR into one record per CDR3 protein. The sample lists around 9,100 distinct CDR3 sequences; 36% were seen once. Stated treatment: approximately 9-day PBMC culture with coronavirus spike peptide pools or control peptides (ViraFEST assay). CD4+ T cells that came from the unexposed donor were collected before the COVID-19 pandemic (2011-2018). If enough cells were available, CD4+ T cells from unexposed donors were probed with SARS-CoV-2 S/N and four cold-coronavirus spikes. For this clonotype: Its matching antigen is unknown.

The sequenced material came from CD4+ T cells from blood, cultured in vitro. The sequence derives from a human donor in good health. V and J are TRBV7-9 and TRBJ1-6, with D unresolved. CDR3 DNA: TGTGCCAGCAGCTTAGGAGTTTCAGATAATTCACCCCTCCACTTT. Amino acids: CASSLGVSDNSPLHF.